These 24 T cell receptor beta chains came from one sample sequenced in a study of low-dose radiotherapy and immunotherapy resistance in tumors. Time point: after trial treatment. Treatment defined: LDRT plus nivolumab, ipilimumab, low-dose cyclophosphamide and aspirin (RACIN trial). cDNA synthesis used a TRAV/TRBV-specific primer set for both chains. TCR amplification involved 15 to 20 PCR cycles with a constant-region primer and V-primer adapter. TCRdb reprocessed the reads via MiXCR and lists one record per CDR3 protein. The data contain tens of thousands of distinct CDR3 sequences, 20% to 25% of them seen just once; the ten biggest clones take up roughly 13%. Specimen: PBMCs, collected after low-dose radiotherapy plus immunotherapy. The receptor source for this set is a female donor with ovarian cancer.

On this clonotype: It is likely a read error: a sequence one base away is far more abundant. The J gene is TRBJ2-7, the V gene TRBV4-3; no definite D call. The V end lost 4 bases, the J end lost 7 bases, and 26 bases lay between the germline ends. Germline V gene data show CDR1 as LGHNA and CDR2 as YSLEER. The CDR3 contains 17 residues. The CDR3 loop is CASSRNLFSNYMDEQYF. The CDR3 bases are TGCGCCAGCAGCCGCAACCTCTTTTCCAACTATATGGATGAGCAGTACTTC.

In its sample, this clonotype was seen many times. The chain has TRBV6-2 or TRBV6-3 and TRBJ2-2; 9 bases are shared with TRBD2. V trimming: 4 bases; J trimming: 4 bases; junction bases outside the gene matches: 13. CDR3 length: 18 amino acids. From germline, CDR1 is MNHEY and CDR2 SVGEGT. CDR3 sequence: CASSFPPGLATITGELFF. DNA for the CDR3: TGTGCCAGCAGTTTTCCACCGGGACTAGCCACAATCACCGGGGAGCTGTTTTTT.

The V gene is TRBV5-1, the J gene TRBJ1-5, with D uncertain. CDR1 is SGHRS and CDR2 is YFSETQ in the germline V gene. The ends were cut back, 7 bases at V and 4 bases at J, with 21 bases in the middle. The CDR3 is made up of 16 amino acids. CDR3 loop: CASAGPPGQINQPQHF. CDR3 nucleotides: TGCGCCAGCGCCGGACCCCCCGGGCAGATTAATCAGCCCCAGCATTTT.

This clonotype was seen repeatedly, ten times or more. V is TRBV28 and J is TRBJ2-5; no clear D. The CDR3 is 15 residues long. The V gene lost 4 bases and the J gene lost 1 base, with 13 bases spanning the gap. The germline CDR1 and CDR2 sequences are MDHEN and SYDVKM. CDR3 loop: CASSWGKPPQETQYF. Written as DNA, the CDR3 is TGTGCCAGCAGTTGGGGAAAACCACCCCAAGAGACCCAGTACTTC.

The chain uses TRBV3-1 and TRBJ2-1, with D unclear. The germline gives CDR1 LGHDT, CDR2 YNNKEL (reference sequence). The CDR3 runs to 13 residues. V was pared by 6 bases and J by 3 bases, with 9 bases between. For the CDR3, the DNA is TGTGCCAGCAGTGTAGACAACTACAATGAGCAGTTCTTC. Protein: CASSVDNYNEQFF.

In this sample, this clonotype turned up many times. The genes are TRBV19 and TRBJ2-2; D possibly corresponds to TRBD2 (5 bases). V was clipped by 2 bases and J by 5 bases, with 18 bases between them. Germline CDR1 is LNHDA and CDR2 is SQIVND (reference sequence). CDR3 length equals 17 residues. The CDR3 DNA reads TGTGCCAGTAGTATATTCACGGGGAGCGGAGATACCGGGGAGCTGTTTTTT. As protein: CASSIFTGSGDTGELFF.

V gene TRBV28 combines with J gene TRBJ2-5; 8 nucleotides line up with TRBD1. V lost 6 bases and J lost 3; bases outside the gene matches: 6. CDR3 size: 14 residues. The germline gives CDR1 MDHEN, CDR2 SYDVKM. The CDR3 DNA follows: TGTGCCAGCAGCCGCGGACAGGGAGAAGAGACCCAGTACTTC. It specifies CASSRGQGEETQYF.

This clonotype was recorded at least ten times. This chain joins TRBV6-2 or TRBV6-3 and TRBJ2-5; D is unresolved. V was cut by 6 bases and J by 7 bases, with 21 bases left in between. Per germline, CDR1 MNHEY and CDR2 SVGEGT. The length of the CDR3 is 15 residues. CDR3 region: CASSPSTGLQSTQYF. The CDR3, as DNA: TGTGCCAGCAGCCCCTCGACTGGCTTGCAATCGACCCAGTACTTC.

The table lists this clonotype with many counts. The rearrangement links TRBV6-6 to TRBJ1-1; TRBD1 agrees at 7 bases. The length of the CDR3 is 15 residues. CDR1 and CDR2 (germline): MNHNY, SVGAGI (reference sequence). The trim removed 6 bases at V and 1 base at J, leaving 8 bases unmatched. As DNA, the CDR3 is TGTGCCAGCAGGGACGACAGGGCAGCGAACACTGAAGCTTTCTTT. As protein: CASRDDRAANTEAFF.

The chain has TRBV12-3 or TRBV12-4 and TRBJ2-1, with D perhaps assigned TRBD1 or TRBD2 (5 bases each). The length of the CDR3 is 18 residues. Trimming stripped 2 bases from V and 0 bases from J, with 17 bases between. In DNA, the CDR3 is TGTGCCAGCAGTTTACTCGGGGCTAGCTGGAGCTCCTACAATGAGCAGTTCTTC. Its protein product is CASSLLGASWSSYNEQFF.

This clonotype was seen many times. The chain links TRBV4-1 to TRBJ2-2; 8 bases map to TRBD1. CDR3 length: 15 residues. Losses at the gene ends were 4 bases for V and 4 bases for J; bases not matched to a gene: 5. Germline CDR1 and CDR2: MGHRA and YSYEKL. CDR3 amino acids: CASSRGQGATGELFF. In DNA form, the CDR3 reads TGCGCCAGCAGCCGCGGACAGGGAGCCACCGGGGAGCTGTTTTTT.

This clonotype was seen repeatedly, ten times or more. This chain joins TRBV5-1 and TRBJ2-7; 8 nucleotides agree with TRBD1. The CDR3 is 15 residues long. Germline values: CDR1 SGHRS, CDR2 YFSETQ. The V and J ends lost 5 bases and 2 bases, in that order; junction bases with no gene match: 9. CDR3 sequence: CASRDRDRLTYEQYF. The CDR3 DNA follows: TGCGCCAGCAGGGACCGGGACAGGCTGACCTACGAGCAGTACTTC.

This clonotype was seen many times. The CDR3 nucleotides read TGCGCCAGCAGCTTGGACGGGGGGATCATGAACACTGAAGCTTTCTTT. This translates into CASSLDGGIMNTEAFF. J is TRBJ1-1 and V is TRBV5-1; maybe TRBD1 (5 bases). Germline-derived CDR1 and CDR2 are SGHRS and YFSETQ. The CDR3 loop spans 16 amino acids. Trimming stripped 0 bases from V and 0 bases from J, with 12 bases between.

This clonotype was seen ten or more times. The V and J genes are TRBV28 and TRBJ1-5; no clear D gene. With 4 bases removed from V and 9 bases from J, the gap between germline ends came to 7 bases. The CDR3 spans 11 residues. The germline V gene encodes CDR1 MDHEN and CDR2 SYDVKM. The CDR3 reads CASSSAGPQHF. DNA of the CDR3: TGTGCCAGCAGTTCCGCGGGGCCCCAGCATTTT.

This clonotype was seen at least ten times. V gene TRBV11-2 combines with J gene TRBJ2-1; TRBD2 aligns across 9 bases. CDR3 length: 16 residues. V trimming: 8 bases; J trimming: 8 bases; junction bases outside the gene matches: 16. CDR1 and CDR2 (germline): SGHAT, FQNNGV. The CDR3 is CASGFRSGGRVDEQFF. The CDR3 region has the DNA TGTGCCAGCGGGTTTAGAAGCGGGGGGAGGGTAGATGAGCAGTTCTTC. Together with reference TRBV11-2 and TRBJ2-1, the CDR3 gives the full variable domain: EAGVAQSPRYKIIEKRQSVAFWCNPISGHATLYWYQQILGQGPKLLIQFQNNGVVDDSQLPKDRFSAERLKGVDSTLKIQPAKLEDSAVYLCASGFRSGGRVDEQFFGPGTRLTVL.

This clonotype has at least ten counts. The chain combines TRBV30 with TRBJ2-7; D gene uncertain. The germline V and J ends were trimmed by 1 base and 5 bases, with 15 bases remaining between them. There are 14 residues in the CDR3. The germline V gene encodes CDR1 GTSNPN and CDR2 SVGIG (reference sequence). The CDR3 bases are TGTGCCTGGAGTGCCCGGACGCGAAAAGACGAGCAGTACTTC. This sequence encodes CAWSARTRKDEQYF.

Ten or more counts support this clonotype. V usage is TRBV6-2 or TRBV6-3 and J usage is TRBJ2-3; D is uncertain. Germline lookup yields CDR1 MNHEY and CDR2 SVGEGT. The CDR3 loop spans 16 amino acids. Trimming removed 5 bases from V and 1 base from J, with 16 bases in between. The CDR3 nucleotides are TGTGCCAGCAGTCGCCGGAGTCAATGGGGCACAGATACGCAGTATTTT. It encodes CASSRRSQWGTDTQYF.

The chain combines TRBV12-3 or TRBV12-4 with TRBJ2-2; weak D call: TRBD2 (5 bases). The CDR3 contains 16 residues. Trimming pared 3 bases from V and 6 bases from J, leaving 17 bases between. DNA for the CDR3: TGTGCCAGCAGTTTGTATGCGGGCCTCGGCGCCGGGGAGCTGTTTTTT. Protein product: CASSLYAGLGAGELFF.

This clonotype appeared once. This likely traces to a read error, being one base from a far larger clone. The chain carries TRBV6-8 and TRBJ2-1; 12 positions agree with TRBD2. Looked up from germline, CDR1 is MNHGY and CDR2 is SAAAGT. The CDR3 has 16 residues. The DNA for the CDR3 is TGTGCCGGCAGTAACCCTAGCGGGAGGGCCGACAATGAGCAGTTCTTC. Translating gives CAGSNPSGRADNEQFF.

About this clonotype: A far larger clone is a single base away, which makes a read error likely. The chain is built from TRBV18 and TRBJ2-5; 8 bases fit TRBD2. Trimming at V came to 2 bases and at J to 11 bases, leaving 4 bases not matched to a gene. CDR3 length: 12 amino acids. Germline-derived CDR1 and CDR2 are KGHSH and LQKENI. The CDR3 protein is CASSPAGGEQYF. CDR3 sequence (DNA): TGTGCCAGCTCACCAGCGGGAGGTGAGCAGTACTTC.

This clonotype was seen at least ten times. V and J are TRBV29-1 and TRBJ2-2, with 9 nucleotides matching TRBD1. Germline assignment: CDR1 SQVTM and CDR2 ANQGSEA. Unmatched junction bases numbered 12, after V lost 4 bases and J lost 6 bases. This CDR3 is built from 16 residues. DNA of the CDR3: TGCAGCGTTGGATCCTCCACAGGGGGCGCGTCCGGGGAGCTGTTTTTT. It yields the protein CSVGSSTGGASGELFF.

This clonotype was seen at least ten times. This chain links TRBV10-3 with TRBJ2-3; D is uncertain. Germline V gene sequence: CDR1 ENHRY, CDR2 SYGVKD. The length of the CDR3 is 13 residues. Trimming left V 4 bases short and J 1 base short, with 6 bases between. CDR3 nucleotide sequence: TGTGCCATCAGTGGAAAGGGCACAGATACGCAGTATTTT. Its translation is CAISGKGTDTQYF.

Turning to this clonotype: A far more abundant clone sits one base away, making this likely a read error. This chain links TRBV4-1 with TRBJ2-7, with 8 bases lining up with TRBD2. This CDR3 comprises 15 residues. Per the germline V gene, CDR1 is MGHRA and CDR2 is YSYEKL. The CDR3 region is CASEPGAGDSYEQYF. DNA for the CDR3: TGTGCCAGCGAGCCGGGAGCGGGGGACTCCTACGAGCAGTACTTC.

As to this clonotype: This probably arose from a read error, given a far larger clone one base away. The J gene is TRBJ2-7, the V gene TRBV28, with a tentative D call TRBD1 (5 bases). This CDR3 is built from 15 residues. CDR1 and CDR2 (germline): MDHEN, SYDVKM. Trimming removed 3 bases from V and 7 bases from J, with 19 bases in between. The CDR3 is CASSLSGAPYNEQYF. The CDR3 region has the DNA TGTGCCAGCAGTTTGAGTGGGGCTCCGTACAATGAGCAGTACTTC.